Each of the 21 T cell receptor beta chains below was sequenced from the same sample in a study of blood T cell repertoires in COVID-19. Sequencing used immunoSEQ multiplex PCR; TCRdb keeps in-frame clones, though not all of them. The sample holds roughly 140,000 clones, roughly 80% seen once. The specimen sequenced was peripheral blood. These receptors were collected from a man in his fifties with active or convalescent COVID-19.

This chain uses TRBV19 with TRBJ2-1; 9 nucleotides line up with TRBD1. The CDR3 runs to 14 residues. V trimming: 5 bases; J trimming: 9 bases; junction bases outside the gene matches: 8. Germline V gives CDR1 LNHDA, CDR2 SQIVND (reference sequence). The CDR3 sequence is CASSPGTGSGEQFF. The CDR3 DNA follows: TGTGCCAGTAGTCCCGGGACAGGGTCGGGTGAGCAGTTCTTC.

The V gene is TRBV11-2, the J gene TRBJ2-2; 11 bases agree with TRBD2. The length of the CDR3 is 16 residues. Trimming at V came to 4 bases and at J to 3 bases, leaving 4 bases not matched to a gene. Germline V gene lookup returns CDR1 SGHAT and CDR2 FQNNGV. The CDR3 region has the DNA TGTGCCAGCAGCTCCGGGACTAGCGGAGACACCGGGGAGCTGTTTTTT. It translates to CASSSGTSGDTGELFF.

The V gene is TRBV9, the J gene TRBJ2-5, with D possibly TRBD1 on 5 matching bases. Per germline, CDR1 SGDLS and CDR2 YYNGEE. Between the trimmed V and J ends, which lost 3 bases and 2 bases, there was a span of 14 bases. CDR3 length equals 15 residues. CDR3 in amino acids: CASSAVGQGQETQYF. The CDR3 bases are TGTGCCAGCAGCGCAGTGGGGCAGGGACAAGAGACCCAGTACTTC.

J is TRBJ2-6 and V is TRBV18; 11 nucleotides match TRBD2. The V segment lost 3 bases and the J segment 0 bases; nucleotides outside the gene matches: 13. CDR1 is KGHSH, CDR2 LQKENI, per germline. CDR3 length equals 21 residues. The CDR3 here is CASSPLAGGSLSSSGANVLTF. Written as DNA, the CDR3 is TGTGCCAGCTCACCGCTAGCGGGAGGTTCTTTATCGAGCTCTGGGGCCAACGTCCTGACTTTC.

V usage is TRBV5-1 and J usage is TRBJ2-3; 14 bases map to TRBD2. From germline, CDR1 is SGHRS and CDR2 YFSETQ. This CDR3 is 16 amino acids long. The junction had 8 bases not matched to a gene; V was cut back by 5 bases and J by 6 bases. In nucleotides, the CDR3 is TGCGCCAGCAGACTAGGGACTAGCGGGAGTGGGGATACGCAGTATTTT. The encoded protein is CASRLGTSGSGDTQYF.

J is TRBJ2-7 and V is TRBV28, with TRBD2 identical over 10 bases. The germline V gene encodes CDR1 MDHEN and CDR2 SYDVKM. The CDR3 consists of 15 residues. After removal of 5 bases from V and 0 bases from J, the junction contained 4 bases not matched to a gene. The CDR3 sequence: CASSPGLAASYEQYF. CDR3 in DNA: TGTGCCAGCAGTCCCGGACTAGCGGCCTCCTACGAGCAGTACTTC.

The chain couples TRBV3-1 (or the pseudogene TRBV3-2) to TRBJ1-4, with no clear D. V dropped 0 bases and J dropped 5 bases, with 13 bases sitting between them. Germline-derived CDR1 and CDR2 are LGHDT and YNNKEL (reference sequence). This CDR3 has 16 amino acids. The CDR3 spells CASSQESAGLNEKLFF. The CDR3 DNA sequence: TGTGCCAGCAGCCAAGAGTCGGCAGGACTGAATGAAAAACTGTTTTTT.

The chain couples TRBV27 to TRBJ2-1; D possibly corresponds to TRBD1 (6 bases). Germline assignment: CDR1 MNHEY and CDR2 SMNVEV (reference sequence). This CDR3 has 15 residues. The ends were cut back, 3 bases at V and 1 base at J, with 10 bases in the middle. The CDR3 DNA reads as TGTGCCAGCAGTTTGGACAGATTATCCTACAATGAGCAGTTCTTC. It specifies CASSLDRLSYNEQFF.

The rearrangement uses TRBV27 and TRBJ1-2, with D uncertain. V shed 7 bases and J shed 4 bases, with 16 bases lying between them. Germline values: CDR1 MNHEY, CDR2 SMNVEV (reference sequence). This CDR3 is 14 amino acids long. CDR3 in DNA: TGTGCCAGCACCCCAGTTGGCCCACCCTATGGCTACACCTTC. It codes for CASTPVGPPYGYTF.

The chain carries TRBV5-1 and TRBJ2-7; 11 nucleotides align to TRBD1. This CDR3 region has 15 residues. The V segment lost 4 bases and the J segment 2 bases; nucleotides outside the gene matches: 5. CDR1 is SGHRS and CDR2 is YFSETQ in the germline V gene. The CDR3 nucleotides are TGCGCCAGCAGCGAGGGACAGGGGGTAACCTACGAGCAGTACTTC. Protein: CASSEGQGVTYEQYF.

The chain links TRBV7-9 to TRBJ2-1, with TRBD2 matching over 7 bases. This CDR3 has 16 amino acids. The V segment lost 0 bases and the J segment 2 bases; nucleotides outside the gene matches: 4. Germline-derived CDR1 and CDR2 are SEHNR and FQNEAQ (reference sequence). CDR3 bases: TGTGCCAGCAGCTTAGCGAGCGGGGCGGCCTACAATGAGCAGTTCTTC. Its translation is CASSLASGAAYNEQFF. The whole variable domain, filled in from reference TRBV7-9 and TRBJ2-1, reads DTGVSQNPRHKITKRGQNVTFRCDPISEHNRLYWYRQTLGQGPEFLTYFQNEAQLEKSRLLSDRFSAERPKGSFSTLEIQRTEQGDSAMYLCASSLASGAAYNEQFFGPGTRLTVL.

The chain links TRBV5-1 to TRBJ1-1; TRBD1 might be the D (5 bases). The germline V and J ends were trimmed by 1 base and 5 bases, with 9 bases remaining between them. Per germline, CDR1 SGHRS and CDR2 YFSETQ. The CDR3 has 13 residues. Here the CDR3 DNA reads TGCGCCAGCAGCTTGCCGGGGGGTACTGAAGCTTTCTTT. Translating it yields CASSLPGGTEAFF.

The V call is TRBV3-1 (or the pseudogene TRBV3-2), the J call TRBJ1-5; maybe TRBD1 (5 bases). With 0 bases removed from V and 6 bases from J, the gap between germline ends came to 12 bases. The CDR3 runs 15 residues. Germline assignment: CDR1 LGHDT and CDR2 YNNKEL (reference sequence). The CDR3 DNA is TGTGCCAGCAGCCAAGATTACGGAGGGGTTCAGCCCCAGCATTTT. Translated: CASSQDYGGVQPQHF.

The chain has TRBV6-5 and TRBJ2-1, with 8 positions matching TRBD2. V lost 4 bases to trimming and J lost 2 bases; unmatched junction nucleotides: 4. The CDR3 loop spans 15 amino acids. CDR1 and CDR2 from the germline V gene are MNHEY and SVGAGI. The CDR3 sequence: CASSLRGLAYNEQFF. The CDR3 DNA follows: TGTGCCAGCAGTTTACGGGGACTAGCCTACAATGAGCAGTTCTTC.

The table lists this clone with a count of one. This rearrangement joins TRBV5-4 to TRBJ2-5; D is ambiguous. Trimming shortened V by 0 bases and J by 1 base, and 4 bases separated the two germline ends. Germline CDR1 reads SGHNT; CDR2 reads YYREEE (reference sequence). This CDR3 is 13 amino acids long. The CDR3 bases are TGTGCCAGCAGCTTGGGCAGCCAAGAGACCCAGTACTTC. Its translation: CASSLGSQETQYF.

This clone was observed a single time. The J gene is TRBJ2-4, the V gene TRBV7-9, with D possibly being TRBD2 (5 bases). CDR1 is SEHNR, CDR2 FQNEAQ, per germline (reference sequence). The CDR3 is 17 residues long. V lost 1 base and J lost 1, with 14 bases in between. The CDR3 region is CASSLEIGDGAKNIQYF. The CDR3, as DNA: TGTGCCAGCAGCTTAGAAATCGGGGATGGGGCCAAAAACATTCAGTACTTC.

The rearrangement links TRBV15 to TRBJ1-4, with D perhaps TRBD1 (5 bases). The CDR3 is 16 amino acids. Germline loops: CDR1 LNHNV, CDR2 YYDKDF (reference sequence). V lost 5 bases and J 4 bases, leaving 17 bases between the germline ends. In DNA form, the CDR3 reads TGTGCCACCAGCCTTGGGGGGAAAAGGAGTAATGAAAAACTGTTTTTT. Amino acid sequence: CATSLGGKRSNEKLFF. Using reference TRBV15 and TRBJ1-4 for the parts outside the CDR3, the full variable domain is DAMVIQNPRYQVTQFGKPVTLSCSQTLNHNVMYWYQQKSSQAPKLLFHYYDKDFNNEADTPDNFQSRRPNTSFCFLDIRSPGLGDTAMYLCATSLGGKRSNEKLFFGSGTQLSVL.

This clone was counted between two and nine times. The chain joins TRBV27 to TRBJ2-7; TRBD2 is a possible D gene (6 bases). With 0 bases removed from V and 4 bases from J, the gap between germline ends came to 13 bases. Germline lookup yields CDR1 MNHEY and CDR2 SMNVEV (reference sequence). This CDR3 has 15 amino acids. Here the CDR3 DNA reads TGTGCCAGCAGTTTATCTACGGGAGCCGTTTACGAGCAGTACTTC. Amino acids: CASSLSTGAVYEQYF.

The CDR3 is CASTIRAGDKVNEQFF. In DNA form, the CDR3 reads TGTGCCAGTACCATCAGGGCCGGGGACAAGGTCAATGAGCAGTTCTTC. This rearrangement joins TRBV19 to TRBJ2-1, with D perhaps matching TRBD1 (6 bases). This CDR3 spans 16 amino acids. From germline, CDR1 is LNHDA and CDR2 SQIVND (reference sequence). The V gene lost 7 bases and the J gene lost 6 bases, with 22 bases spanning the gap.

The rearrangement uses TRBV6-1 and TRBJ2-7; 7 bases line up with TRBD2. The CDR3 runs to 12 residues. Germline CDR1 MNHNS, CDR2 SASEGT. With V trimmed by 4 bases and J by 4 bases, 1 base remained unmatched. CDR3 bases: TGTGCCAGCAGTGGGACTAGTTACGAGCAGTACTTC. Translation: CASSGTSYEQYF.

The chain links TRBV7-9 to TRBJ1-4; D not certain. The CDR3 covers 11 residues. The V end was cut by 4 bases, the J end by 10 bases, with 7 bases between. Germline lookup yields CDR1 SEHNR and CDR2 FQNEAQ (reference sequence). The CDR3 DNA reads TGTGCCAGCAGCTCCCCCGGAAAACTGTTTTTT. Translated: CASSSPGKLFF.